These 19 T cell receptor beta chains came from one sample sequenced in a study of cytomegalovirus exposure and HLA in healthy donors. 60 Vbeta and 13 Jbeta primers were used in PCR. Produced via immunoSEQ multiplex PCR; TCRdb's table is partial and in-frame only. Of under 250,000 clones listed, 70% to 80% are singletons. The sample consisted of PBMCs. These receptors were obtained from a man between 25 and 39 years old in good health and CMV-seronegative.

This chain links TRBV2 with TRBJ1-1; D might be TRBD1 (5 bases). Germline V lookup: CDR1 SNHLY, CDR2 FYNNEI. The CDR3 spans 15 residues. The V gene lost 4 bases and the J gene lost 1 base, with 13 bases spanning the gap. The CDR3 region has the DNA TGTGCCAGCAGTGTGGGGGGAATGGGGAACACTGAAGCTTTCTTT. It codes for CASSVGGMGNTEAFF.

CDR3 sequence (DNA): TGTGCCAGCTCACCAGGGAGACTCCATGAAAAACTGTTTTTT. Translating it yields CASSPGRLHEKLFF. V usage is TRBV18 and J usage is TRBJ1-4, with D uncertain. Trimming removed 2 bases at V and 6 bases at J, with 10 bases between. Germline-derived CDR1 and CDR2 are KGHSH and LQKENI. The CDR3 extends over 14 amino acids. Complete variable domain (other parts from reference TRBV18 and TRBJ1-4): NAGVMQNPRHLVRRRGQEARLRCSPMKGHSHVYWYRQLPEEGLKFMVYLQKENIIDESGMPKERFSAEFPKEGPSILRIQQVVRGDSAAYFCASSPGRLHEKLFFGSGTQLSVL.

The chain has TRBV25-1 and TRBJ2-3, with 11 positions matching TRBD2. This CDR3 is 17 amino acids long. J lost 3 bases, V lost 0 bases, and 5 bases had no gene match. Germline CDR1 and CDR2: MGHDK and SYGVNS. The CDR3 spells CASSEYLLAGVTDTQYF. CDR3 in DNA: TGTGCCAGCAGTGAATACCTACTAGCGGGAGTAACAGATACGCAGTATTTT.

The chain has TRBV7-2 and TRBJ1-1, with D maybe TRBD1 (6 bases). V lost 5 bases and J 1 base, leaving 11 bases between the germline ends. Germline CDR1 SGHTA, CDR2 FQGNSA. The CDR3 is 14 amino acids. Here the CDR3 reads CASSPGQTNTEAFF. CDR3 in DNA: TGTGCCAGCAGCCCGGGACAAACGAACACTGAAGCTTTCTTT.

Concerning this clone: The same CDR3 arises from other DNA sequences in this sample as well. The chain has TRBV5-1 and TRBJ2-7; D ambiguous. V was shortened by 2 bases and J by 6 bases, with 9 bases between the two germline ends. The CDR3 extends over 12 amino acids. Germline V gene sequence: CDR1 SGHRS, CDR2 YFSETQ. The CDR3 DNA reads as TGCGCCAGCAGCTTTACCTCCGGCGAGCAGTACTTC. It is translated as CASSFTSGEQYF.

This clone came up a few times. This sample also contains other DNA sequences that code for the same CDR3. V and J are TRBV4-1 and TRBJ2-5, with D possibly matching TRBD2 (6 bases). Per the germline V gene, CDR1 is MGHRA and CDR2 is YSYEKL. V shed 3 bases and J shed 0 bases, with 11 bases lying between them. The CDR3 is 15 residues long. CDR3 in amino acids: CASSQEGRYQETQYF. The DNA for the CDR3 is TGCGCCAGCAGCCAGGAGGGACGGTACCAAGAGACCCAGTACTTC.

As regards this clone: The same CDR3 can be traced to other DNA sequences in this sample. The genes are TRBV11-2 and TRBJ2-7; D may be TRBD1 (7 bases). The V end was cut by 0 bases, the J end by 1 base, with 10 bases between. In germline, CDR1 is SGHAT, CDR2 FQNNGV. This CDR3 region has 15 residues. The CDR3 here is CASSLEAGGSYEQYF. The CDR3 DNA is TGTGCCAGCAGCTTAGAGGCAGGGGGGTCCTACGAGCAGTACTTC.

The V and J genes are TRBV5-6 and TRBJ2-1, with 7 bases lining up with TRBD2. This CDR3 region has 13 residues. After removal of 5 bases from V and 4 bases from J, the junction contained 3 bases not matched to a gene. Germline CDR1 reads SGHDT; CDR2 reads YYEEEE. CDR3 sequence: CASRRTSYNEQFF. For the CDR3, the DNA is TGTGCCAGCAGGCGGACTAGTTACAATGAGCAGTTCTTC.

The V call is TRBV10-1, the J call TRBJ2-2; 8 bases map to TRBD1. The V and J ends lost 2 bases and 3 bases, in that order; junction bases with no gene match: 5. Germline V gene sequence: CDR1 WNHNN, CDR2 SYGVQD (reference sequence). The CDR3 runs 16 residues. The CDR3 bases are TGCGCCAGCAGTGAGATCCAGGGGGCGGACACCGGGGAGCTGTTTTTT. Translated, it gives CASSEIQGADTGELFF.

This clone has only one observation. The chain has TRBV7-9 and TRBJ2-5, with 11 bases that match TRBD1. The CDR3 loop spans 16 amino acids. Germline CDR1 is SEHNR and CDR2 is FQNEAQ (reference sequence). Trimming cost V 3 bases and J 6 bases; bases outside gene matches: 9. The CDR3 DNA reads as TGTGCCAGCAGCTTCCCAACCGGGACAGGGGGACAGACCCAGTACTTC. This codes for CASSFPTGTGGQTQYF.

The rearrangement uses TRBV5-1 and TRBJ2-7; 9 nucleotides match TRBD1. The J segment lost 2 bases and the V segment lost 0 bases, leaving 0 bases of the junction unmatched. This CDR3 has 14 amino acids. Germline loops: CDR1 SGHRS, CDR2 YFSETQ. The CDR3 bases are TGCGCCAGCAGCTTGGGACAGGGGGCCTACGAGCAGTACTTC. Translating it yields CASSLGQGAYEQYF.

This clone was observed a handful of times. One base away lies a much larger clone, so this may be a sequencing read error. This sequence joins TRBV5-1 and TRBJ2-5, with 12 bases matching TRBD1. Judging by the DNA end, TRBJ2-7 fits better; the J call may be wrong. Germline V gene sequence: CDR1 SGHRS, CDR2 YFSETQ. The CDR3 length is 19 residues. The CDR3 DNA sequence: TGCGCCAGCAGCCTGTTACCGGGACAGGGGGCGCTCAGCTCCTACGAGCAGTACTTC. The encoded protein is CASSLLPGQGALSSYEQYF.

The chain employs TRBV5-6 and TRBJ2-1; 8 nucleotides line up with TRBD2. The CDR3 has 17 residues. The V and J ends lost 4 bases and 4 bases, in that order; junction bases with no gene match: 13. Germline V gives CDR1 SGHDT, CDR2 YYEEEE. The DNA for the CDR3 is TGTGCCAGCAGCCTAGGGGCGGGAGGCACCGTATACAATGAGCAGTTCTTC. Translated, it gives CASSLGAGGTVYNEQFF.

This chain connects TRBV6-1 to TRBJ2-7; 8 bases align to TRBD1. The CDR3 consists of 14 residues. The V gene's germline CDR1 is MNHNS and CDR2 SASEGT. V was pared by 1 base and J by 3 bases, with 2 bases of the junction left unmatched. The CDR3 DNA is TGTGCCAGCAGTGAAGTTACAGGGGGCTACGAGCAGTACTTC. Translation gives CASSEVTGGYEQYF.

This CDR3 reads CASSYRGSRMNTEAFF. The CDR3 DNA reads as TGTGCCAGCAGTTACAGGGGTAGTAGGATGAACACTGAAGCTTTCTTT. The chain recombines TRBV27 with TRBJ1-1, with 7 bases fitting TRBD1. V was clipped by 4 bases and J by 0 bases; unmatched bases: 8. CDR1 MNHEY and CDR2 SMNVEV come from the germline V gene (reference sequence). This CDR3 has 16 residues.

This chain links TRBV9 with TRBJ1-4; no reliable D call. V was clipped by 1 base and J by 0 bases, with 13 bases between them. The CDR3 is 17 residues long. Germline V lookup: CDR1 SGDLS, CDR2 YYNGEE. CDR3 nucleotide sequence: TGTGCCAGCAGCGTAAACCCAGGTGTTGCAACTAATGAAAAACTGTTTTTT. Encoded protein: CASSVNPGVATNEKLFF.

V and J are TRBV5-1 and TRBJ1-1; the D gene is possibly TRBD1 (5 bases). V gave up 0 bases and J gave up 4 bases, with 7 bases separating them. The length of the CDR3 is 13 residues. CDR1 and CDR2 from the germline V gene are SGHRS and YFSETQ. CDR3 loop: CASSLGQSTEAFF. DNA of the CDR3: TGCGCCAGCAGCTTGGGACAGAGCACTGAAGCTTTCTTT.

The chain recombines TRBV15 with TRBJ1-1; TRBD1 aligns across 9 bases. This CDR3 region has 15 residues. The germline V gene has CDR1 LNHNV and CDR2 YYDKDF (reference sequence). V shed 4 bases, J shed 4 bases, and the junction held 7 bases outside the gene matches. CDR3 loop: CATSTRQGGSTEAFF. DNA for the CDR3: TGTGCCACCAGCACCAGACAGGGGGGGAGCACTGAAGCTTTCTTT.

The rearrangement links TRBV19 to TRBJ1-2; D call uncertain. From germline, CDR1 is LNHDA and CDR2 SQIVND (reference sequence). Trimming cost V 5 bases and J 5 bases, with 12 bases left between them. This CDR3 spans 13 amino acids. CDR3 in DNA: TGTGCCAGTAGTTTGCGGAACTTTTATGGCTACACCTTC. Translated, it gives CASSLRNFYGYTF.